This T cell receptor (beta chain) was captured in a study of early T cells in non-severe SARS-CoV-2 infection. Turning to the study itself: Chains were unpaired, as sequencing was done on bulk RNA from unsorted whole blood.

Unique molecular identifier tags were affixed to discrete cDNA molecules. TCRdb independently ran MiXCR on the 5' RACE reads; one entry per CDR3 protein. Found here are about 77,000 distinct CDR3 sequences, 9% to 10% of them singletons; the top ten hold more than 4.5%. Trimming shortened V by 2 bases and J by 4 bases, and 11 bases separated the two germline ends. Germline-derived CDR1 and CDR2 are LGHDT and YNNKEL (reference sequence). The CDR3 covers 14 residues. The clonotype originates from an adult who was a healthcare worker with PCR-confirmed SARS-CoV-2 infection or an uninfected control (not recorded which). The chain joins TRBV3-1 to TRBJ1-2; D gene unclear. Sequenced sample: whole blood. CDR3 DNA: TGTGCCAGCAGCCAAAAAATGGGCCCCTATGGCTACACCTTC. Translated, it gives CASSQKMGPYGYTF.